This TCR beta chain was sequenced for a study of read filtering for tumor transcriptome and immune sequencing. Study overall: Among patients, some 17 were male and around 14 female, aged roughly 40 to 90 (mean approximately 60). IR-seq gave about 3.5 to 10.27 million TCR reads per sample; RNA-seq gave about 80 to 1,300.

From approximately 400 ng of RNA, a library with molecular barcoded alpha/delta and beta/gamma adaptors was made. TCRdb called the reads again in MiXCR, with one record for every CDR3 protein. The sample has approximately 90,000 distinct CDR3 sequences; 20% to 25% are singletons. V lost 6 bases, J lost 0 bases, and 2 bases stayed unmatched. The CDR3 runs to 13 residues. CDR1 is SQVTM and CDR2 is ANQGSEA in the germline V gene. This clonotype appeared a few times. This chain links TRBV29-1 with TRBJ2-3; 8 nucleotides line up with TRBD2. Source material: a population of CD138-negative cells sorted from bone marrow. This TCR came from a donor aged 40 or over with multiple myeloma. The CDR3 reads CSVRGDSTDTQYF. The CDR3 DNA sequence: TGCAGCGTGCGGGGGGATAGCACAGATACGCAGTATTTT.